The T cell receptor beta chain under discussion was sequenced for a study of T cell responses to AZD1222 COVID-19 vaccine. Study findings and constraints: Targeting of unmutated variant regions was reportedly seen in nearly half of spike-specific TCRs. Mapped onto spike, vaccine-associated CD4 TCRs spanned it and were dominant at 160-218 and 743-854. Clonal diversity was possibly underestimated, and white British individuals and females predominated among donors. Seropositive at baseline were only a handful of AZD1222 recipients.

A word on this clone: No antigen is known for it.

Generated by immunoSEQ multiplex PCR, the TCRdb table keeps only in-frame clones and is missing some. Here the sample spans more than 150,000 clones, about 90% being singletons. The source material was peripheral blood, sampled 28 days after the second AZD1222 dose. The receptor was isolated from an adult who received the AZD1222 COVID-19 vaccine.

CDR3 protein: CASNLADTQYF. The DNA of the CDR3 is TGTGCCAGCAACCTCGCAGATACGCAGTATTTT. The chain joins TRBV5-6 to TRBJ2-3, with D uncertain. The CDR3 length is 11 residues. Germline V gene data show CDR1 as SGHDT and CDR2 as YYEEEE. V was cut by 6 bases and J by 4 bases, with 6 bases left in between.